This T cell receptor (beta chain) appears in the sequencing data of a study of blood T cell repertoires in COVID-19. Overall study: The study drew acute and convalescent COVID-19 samples from the United States, Italy and Spain.

This table comes from immunoSEQ multiplex PCR, and its TCRdb copy is limited to in-frame clones, with some not included. The table shows about 120,000 clones, with roughly 80% occurring only once. J gave up 4 bases and V 7 bases, and 12 bases lay outside the gene matches. The CDR3 is 15 amino acids. The germline gives CDR1 LNHDA, CDR2 SQIVND (reference sequence). Sequences were obtained from peripheral blood. This chain links TRBV19 with TRBJ1-2, with 7 bases that match TRBD1. The clonotype comes from a human donor in a cohort sampled during active COVID-19. CDR3 bases: TGTGCCAGTATCGCCGGGACAGCTTATGGCTATGGCTACACCTTC. Protein sequence: CASIAGTAYGYGYTF.